This record covers a single TCR beta chain. As processed by the authors: Amplification with reference gene primers provided the estimates of nucleated cell counts. The method was immunoSEQ multiplex PCR; TCRdb's version includes in-frame clones alone and lacks a portion of them. From that table come the V and J calls and clone size; the DNA was used to work out D and trimming. The repertoire consists of about 82,000 clones, with 80% to 90% occurring once and the leading ten covering over 15%. The sample belongs to a study of blood T cell repertoires in COVID-19. Overall study: Sources were T cells, B-cell-depleted T cells, or PBMCs; the material itself was cDNA or gDNA.

There are 13 residues in the CDR3. V was shortened by 3 bases and J by 12 bases, with 17 bases between the two germline ends. Looked up from germline, CDR1 is MNHEY and CDR2 is SMNVEV (reference sequence). Input material: peripheral blood. This clonotype was sampled from a woman aged 55-70 years with acute or convalescent COVID-19. The chain links TRBV27 to TRBJ1-1; D possibly corresponds to TRBD1 (5 bases). The CDR3 reads CASSFGGGYLSFF. The CDR3 nucleotides read TGTGCCAGCAGTTTTGGGGGAGGATATTTGTCTTTCTTT.